The 15 T cell receptor beta chains presented below share a single source sample, sequenced in a study of cytomegalovirus exposure and HLA in healthy donors. 60 Vbeta and 13 Jbeta primers were used in PCR. The data were produced by immunoSEQ multiplex PCR, yet TCRdb's version contains in-frame clones alone and is incomplete. Of more than 85,000 clones listed, approximately 69% are singletons. The sequenced material came from PBMCs. These receptors came from a man younger than 45 in good health and CMV-seronegative.

This clone was recorded a few times. The junction differs from germline at one of its ends, possibly a read error. The CDR3 nucleotides are TGTTCCAGCAGCCTCATTGGGCCTATAATTGACTATGGCTACACCTTC. As protein: CSSSLIGPIIDYGYTF. This sequence joins TRBV7-9 and TRBJ1-2; no clear D. Germline lookup yields CDR1 SEHNR and CDR2 FQNEAQ (reference sequence). The CDR3 extends over 16 amino acids.

This clone showed up just a few times. The V call is TRBV5-8, the J call TRBJ2-6; D may be TRBD2 (5 bases). The V end was cut by 7 bases, the J end by 0 bases, with 8 bases between. Germline CDR1 SGHTS, CDR2 YDEGEE. There are 14 residues in the CDR3. This chain's CDR3 is CASRGVSGANVLTF. The CDR3 DNA sequence: TGTGCCAGCCGGGGTGTCTCTGGGGCCAACGTCCTGACTTTC.

The J gene is TRBJ1-2, the V gene TRBV6-1; D not resolved. The length of the CDR3 is 16 residues. V gave up 1 base and J gave up 2 bases, with 14 bases separating them. Per germline, CDR1 MNHNS and CDR2 SASEGT. CDR3 bases: TGTGCCAGCAGTGAAGAGGAGGGCAATACAAACTATGGCTACACCTTC. Protein: CASSEEEGNTNYGYTF.

The rearrangement joins TRBV5-4 to TRBJ2-4; 7 nucleotides match TRBD1. CDR3 length: 15 amino acids. V lost 4 bases to trimming and J lost 5 bases; unmatched junction nucleotides: 9. Germline V CDR1 and CDR2: SGHNT, YYREEE (reference sequence). The CDR3: CASSRPNRGENIQYF. CDR3 nucleotides: TGTGCCAGCAGCCGCCCCAACAGGGGTGAAAACATTCAGTACTTC.

The rearrangement joins TRBV6-1 to TRBJ1-5, with a weak D call TRBD1 (6 bases). Trimming cost V 6 bases and J 5 bases, with 8 bases left between them. Germline CDR1 MNHNS, CDR2 SASEGT. The CDR3 covers 12 residues. For the CDR3, the DNA is TGTGCCAGCAGCCAGGGGTATCAGCCCCAGCATTTT. The encoded protein is CASSQGYQPQHF.

The sample holds a few counts of this clone. The rearrangement joins TRBV5-1 to TRBJ2-7; 7 bases agree with TRBD2. Germline values: CDR1 SGHRS, CDR2 YFSETQ. V was pared by 0 bases and J by 2 bases, with 5 bases of the junction left unmatched. The CDR3 length is 15 residues. DNA for the CDR3: TGCGCCAGCAGCTTGGCCAGCGGGATTCCCTACGAGCAGTACTTC. Amino acid sequence: CASSLASGIPYEQYF. Filled out from reference TRBV5-1 and TRBJ2-7, the complete variable domain reads KAGVTQTPRYLIKTRGQQVTLSCSPISGHRSVSWYQQTPGQGLQFLFEYFSETQRNKGNFPGRFSGRQFSNSRSEMNVSTLELGDSALYLCASSLASGIPYEQYFGPGTRLTVT.

The rearrangement links TRBV2 to TRBJ1-3; maybe TRBD1 (6 bases). The ends were cut back, 5 bases at V and 2 bases at J, with 19 bases in the middle. The germline gives CDR1 SNHLY, CDR2 FYNNEI. The length of the CDR3 is 17 residues. The CDR3 nucleotides are TGTGCCAGCAGTCCGACATCAACAGGGCACGCTGGAAACACCATATATTTT. Its translation: CASSPTSTGHAGNTIYF. The full variable domain, rest sourced from reference TRBV2 and TRBJ1-3, is EPEVTQTPSHQVTQMGQEVILRCVPISNHLYFYWYRQILGQKVEFLVSFYNNEISEKSEIFDDQFSVERPDGSNFTLKIRSTKLEDSAMYFCASSPTSTGHAGNTIYFGEGSWLTVV.

This clone was recorded only once. V usage is TRBV19 and J usage is TRBJ1-1, with TRBD1 identical over 7 bases. Trimming took 7 bases from V and 1 from J; bases not matched to a gene: 12. CDR1 is LNHDA, CDR2 SQIVND, per germline (reference sequence). The CDR3 covers 16 residues. The CDR3 DNA sequence: TGTGCCAGTATATCCCTGGACAGGAGGGCGAACACTGAAGCTTTCTTT. Its protein product is CASISLDRRANTEAFF.

The V and J genes are TRBV5-1 and TRBJ2-3; 8 bases are shared with TRBD2. The CDR3 runs 16 residues. The V and J ends lost 0 bases and 3 bases, in that order; junction bases with no gene match: 6. Germline-derived CDR1 and CDR2 are SGHRS and YFSETQ. CDR3 sequence: CASSLGLAGDTDTQYF. DNA for the CDR3: TGCGCCAGCAGCTTGGGGCTAGCGGGTGATACAGATACGCAGTATTTT.

The rearrangement links TRBV27 to TRBJ1-2; no definite D call. The CDR3 runs to 15 residues. The germline CDR1 and CDR2 sequences are MNHEY and SMNVEV (reference sequence). Trimming stripped 0 bases from V and 0 bases from J, with 8 bases between. This CDR3 reads CASSLSVIANYGYTF. DNA for the CDR3: TGTGCCAGCAGTTTATCGGTCATAGCTAACTATGGCTACACCTTC.

The chain couples TRBV27 to TRBJ1-5, with D hard to call. The CDR3 contains 12 residues. Deletions cut 3 bases from V and 4 bases from J, with 4 bases between. CDR1 is MNHEY, CDR2 SMNVEV, per germline (reference sequence). CDR3 protein: CASSFSNQPQHF. As DNA, the CDR3 is TGTGCCAGCAGTTTCAGTAATCAGCCCCAGCATTTT.

The chain carries TRBV5-5 and TRBJ2-3, with 10 bases lining up with TRBD2. The length of the CDR3 is 15 residues. Trimming at V came to 4 bases and at J to 3 bases, leaving 5 bases not matched to a gene. Germline CDR1 and CDR2: SGHKS and YYEKEE (reference sequence). CDR3 sequence (DNA): TGTGCCAGCAGCCTCTGGACTAGCGGAACAGATACGCAGTATTTT. Translated: CASSLWTSGTDTQYF. Supplemented by reference TRBV5-5 and TRBJ2-3, the full variable domain reads DAGVTQSPTHLIKTRGQQVTLRCSPISGHKSVSWYQQVLGQGPQFIFQYYEKEERGRGNFPDRFSARQFPNYSSELNVNALLLGDSALYLCASSLWTSGTDTQYFGPGTRLTVL.

This clone was seen more than once but under ten times. This chain joins TRBV9 and TRBJ1-1; D is perhaps TRBD1 (6 bases). The V and J ends lost 3 bases and 2 bases respectively, with 17 bases between them. The CDR3 has 16 residues. Germline assignment: CDR1 SGDLS and CDR2 YYNGEE. The CDR3 DNA is TGTGCCAGCAGCGGAATCTTACAGGGTCCCAACACTGAAGCTTTCTTT. It is translated as CASSGILQGPNTEAFF.

V gene TRBV19 combines with J gene TRBJ2-1; 11 nucleotides line up with TRBD2. V shed 4 bases and J 4 bases; nucleotides not matched to a gene: 9. The germline V gene has CDR1 LNHDA and CDR2 SQIVND (reference sequence). This CDR3 is built from 17 residues. The CDR3 DNA sequence: TGTGCCAGTAGTACGGGGACTAGCGGACGTACTTACAATGAGCAGTTCTTC. This translates into CASSTGTSGRTYNEQFF.

CDR3 protein: CASSQSGQMGYGYTF. The DNA for the CDR3 is TGTGCCAGCAGCCAGTCGGGACAGATGGGGTATGGCTACACCTTC. The J gene is TRBJ1-2, the V gene TRBV4-2, with 7 bases identical to TRBD1. Trimming cost V 3 bases and J 5 bases; bases outside gene matches: 9. CDR3 size: 15 residues. The germline gives CDR1 LGHNA, CDR2 YNFKEQ.